This T cell receptor beta chain was captured in a study of T-cell reconstitution after alpha-beta-depleted transplantation in children. CDR3 length: 15 amino acids. Trimming shortened V by 5 bases and J by 2 bases, and 13 bases separated the two germline ends. Researchers prepared the TCRbeta library using unique molecular identifiers, the study reports. TCRdb reanalysed the PCR reads using MiXCR and keeps one entry per CDR3 protein. The sample gives about 600,000 distinct CDR3 sequences, approximately 22% of which show up once; 14% is in the top ten. This clonotype was found many times. The antigen remains undetermined. Study results and caveats: Surviving recipient T cells and thymic progenitors underlay high day-60 TCRbeta diversity in some patients. Most T-cell counts and diversity one year after the transplant came from T cells that were newly produced. Several hundred rapidly expanded clones from non-depleted graft cells reportedly supplied alpha-beta T cells about two months post-transplant.

The sequence was collected from a boy in the first two years of life who had a stem cell transplant for acute myeloid leukemia, so the T cells may come from the graft donor. The input for sequencing was PBMCs, mostly from graft donor cells, taken 360 days after TCRalphabeta/CD19-depleted stem cell transplant. This chain joins TRBV12-3 or TRBV12-4 and TRBJ2-4; D perhaps matches TRBD1 (6 bases). The CDR3 DNA is TGTGCCAGCAGTAGCGACAGGCCCCCCAAAAACATTCAGTACTTC. Protein sequence: CASSSDRPPKNIQYF.